This entry is about one T cell receptor (beta chain). It lacks a known antigen. No base-level quality is on record; no much larger clone is a single base apart. This sample stems from a study of blood T cell repertoires in COVID-19 (dated by TCRdb to about 2020). Looking at the study overall: The collaborator samples originated in the United States, Italy and Spain and spanned the acute and convalescent phases of COVID-19. Where HLA class I and class II types were available, the types were taken from metadata supplied by the sample provider, not from assay-based typing. Samples came from the ongoing ImmuneRACE study (first 160 participants) plus 1,254 subjects from 6 global collaborators. Nearly every sample came with metadata listing a de-identified subject ID, COVID-19 status, age in years and sex. The dataset comprised deeply sampled blood TCRbeta repertoires from subjects exposed to, actively infected with, or recovered from COVID-19. The prospective study material was composed of cDNA or gDNA derived from T cells, B-cell-depleted T cells, or PBMCs. The repertoires were released in a freely available public database intended as a resource for research on the immune response to SARS-CoV-2. General findings and caveats noted by the study authors: The quantity of clinical and demographic metadata differed by source and by participant and was supplied without curation.

TCRbeta CDR3 regions were amplified from genomic DNA using the immunoSEQ Assay, a bias-controlled multiplex PCR. In the source study's methods: Within the assay, amplification of reference gene primers was used to estimate how many nucleated cells each sample contained. To quantify the absolute abundance of each unique TCRbeta CDR3 rearrangement, sequence reads were collapsed and filtered. For each sample, productive Simpson clonality was calculated as the square root of Simpson's diversity index over productive rearrangements. TCRdb re-hosts the immuneACCESS table, in-frame sequences only. Its copies lack some clones; in the studies checked, an unresolved V gene accounts for under half of them, and the cause for the rest is not known. That table is the source of V, J and clone size, and D and trimming were worked out from the DNA. The sample includes around 150,000 clones, with about 84% observed a single time. 4.5% to 6% of the sample is in the top ten clones.

Collaborating institutions collected whole blood in K2EDTA tubes following their own protocols. For TCRbeta analysis, collaborators shipped samples as frozen whole blood, isolated PBMCs, or DNA extracted from either of those sample types. The germline V gene yields MNHEY for CDR1 and SVGAGI for CDR2. V is cut by 2 bases and J by 3 bases, and the space between the germline ends is 13 bases. The CDR3, from cysteine to phenylalanine, totals 16 residues. Only the CDR3 region is kept as DNA, spanning 48 bases read in frame from base 1. This sequence originates from a woman aged 45 to 65 with acute or convalescent COVID-19. The sequenced sample consisted of peripheral blood. The V and J genes are TRBV6-5 and TRBJ1-4; perhaps TRBD1 is the D gene, with 5 bases matching. The CDR3 region reads CASSYQVPGANEKLFF. At the DNA level, the sequence is TGTGCCAGCAGTTACCAGGTCCCGGGGGCTAATGAAAAACTGTTTTTT.